The 7 T cell receptor beta chains in this list originate from one sample, sequenced in a study of T cells in Graves' hyperthyroidism and ophthalmopathy. Authors of the study amplified TCR beta CDR3 regions from RNA transcripts. Carried out on the TCR CDR3, a first-round RT-PCR used the HTBI primer set. MiXCR, applied by TCRdb to the multiplex PCR reads, yields one record per CDR3 protein. The sample consists of a few hundred thousand distinct CDR3 sequences, about 15% of them appearing once. The specimen was blood. The receptors were sampled from a woman aged 25-40 years with Graves' hyperthyroidism that later progressed to Graves' ophthalmopathy.

This clonotype was counted ten times or more. The chain is built from TRBV6-1 and TRBJ2-1; 8 nucleotides agree with TRBD1. Germline-derived CDR1 and CDR2 are MNHNS and SASEGT. The V and J ends lost 6 bases and 6 bases, in that order; junction bases with no gene match: 7. There are 14 residues in the CDR3. CDR3 sequence: CASRDLDRGNEQFF. CDR3 DNA: TGTGCCAGCAGGGACCTAGACAGGGGCAATGAGCAGTTCTTC.

This clonotype appeared many times. The chain is built from TRBV4-3 and TRBJ1-1; D not certain. From germline, CDR1 is LGHNA and CDR2 YSLEER. Trimming removed 0 bases at V and 4 bases at J, with 15 bases between. This CDR3 region has 16 residues. Here the CDR3 DNA reads TGCGCCAGCAGCCAAGAGGCGGGAGGCCGCGGCACTGAAGCTTTCTTT. Its protein product is CASSQEAGGRGTEAFF.

In this sample, this clonotype turned up many times. The CDR3 sequence: CASSLSTSGYEQYF. CDR3 DNA: TGCGCCAGCAGCCTTTCGACTAGCGGCTACGAGCAGTACTTC. The V and J genes are TRBV5-1 and TRBJ2-7, with TRBD2 matching over 9 bases. J gave up 3 bases and V 4 bases, and 5 bases lay outside the gene matches. CDR3 length: 14 amino acids. From germline, CDR1 is SGHRS and CDR2 YFSETQ.

The J gene is TRBJ2-7, the V gene TRBV27, with 8 bases identical to TRBD1. V shed 8 bases, J shed 2 bases, and the junction held 5 bases outside the gene matches. Looked up from germline, CDR1 is MNHEY and CDR2 is SMNVEV (reference sequence). The CDR3 runs 13 residues. The CDR3, as DNA: TGTGCCAGCGCCAGGGGGCCTACCTACGAGCAGTACTTC. Translated, it gives CASARGPTYEQYF.

The chain links TRBV20-1 to TRBJ2-1; 9 bases agree with TRBD2. The trim removed 6 bases at V and 6 bases at J, leaving 9 bases unmatched. Germline V gives CDR1 DFQATT, CDR2 SNEGSKA (reference sequence). The CDR3 sequence is 14 residues long. This CDR3 reads CSAPTSGSPNEQFF. In DNA form, the CDR3 reads TGCAGTGCACCGACTAGCGGAAGTCCCAATGAGCAGTTCTTC.

This clonotype was counted at least ten times. This chain connects TRBV10-3 to TRBJ1-1; D is unclear. The ends were cut back, 4 bases at V and 1 base at J, with 7 bases in the middle. The CDR3 has 13 residues. Germline loops: CDR1 ENHRY, CDR2 SYGVKD. Written as DNA, the CDR3 is TGTGCCATCAGTGGGTCGGAGAACACTGAAGCTTTCTTT. Translating it yields CAISGSENTEAFF.

In this sample, this clonotype turned up many times. V gene TRBV6-1 combines with J gene TRBJ2-5, with 7 bases aligning to TRBD1. The V and J ends lost 4 bases and 10 bases, in that order; junction bases with no gene match: 6. Germline CDR1 is MNHNS and CDR2 is SASEGT. The CDR3 loop spans 12 amino acids. DNA for the CDR3: TGTGCCAGCAGTGGGACAGGAGGAGACCAGTACTTC. Its translation is CASSGTGGDQYF.